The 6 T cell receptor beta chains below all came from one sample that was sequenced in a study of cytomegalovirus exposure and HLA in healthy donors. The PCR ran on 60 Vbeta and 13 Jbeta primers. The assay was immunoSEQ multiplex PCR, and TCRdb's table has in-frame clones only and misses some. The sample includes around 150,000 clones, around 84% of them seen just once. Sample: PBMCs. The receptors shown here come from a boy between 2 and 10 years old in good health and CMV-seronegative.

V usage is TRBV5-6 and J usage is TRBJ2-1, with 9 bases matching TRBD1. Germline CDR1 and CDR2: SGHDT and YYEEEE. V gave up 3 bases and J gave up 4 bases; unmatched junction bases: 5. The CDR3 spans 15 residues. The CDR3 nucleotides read TGTGCCAGCAGCTGGGACAGGGTTGGGTACAATGAGCAGTTCTTC. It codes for CASSWDRVGYNEQFF.

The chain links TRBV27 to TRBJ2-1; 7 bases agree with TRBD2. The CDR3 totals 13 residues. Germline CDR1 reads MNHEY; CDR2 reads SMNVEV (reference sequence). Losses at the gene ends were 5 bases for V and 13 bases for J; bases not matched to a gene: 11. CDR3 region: CASSPLGGSRQFF. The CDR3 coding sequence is TGTGCCAGCAGTCCCCTCGGCGGGAGCCGTCAGTTCTTC.

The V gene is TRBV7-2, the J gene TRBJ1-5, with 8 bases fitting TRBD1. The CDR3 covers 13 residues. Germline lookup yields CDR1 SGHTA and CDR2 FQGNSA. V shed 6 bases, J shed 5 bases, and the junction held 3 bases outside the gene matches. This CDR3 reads CASRLQGDQPQHF. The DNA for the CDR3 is TGTGCCAGCAGGCTACAGGGGGATCAGCCCCAGCATTTT.

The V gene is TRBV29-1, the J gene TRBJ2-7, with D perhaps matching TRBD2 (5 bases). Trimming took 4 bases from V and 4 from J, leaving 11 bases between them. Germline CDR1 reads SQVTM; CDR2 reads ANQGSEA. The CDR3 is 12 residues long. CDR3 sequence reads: CSVASSGYEQYF. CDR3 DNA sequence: TGCAGCGTTGCGTCATCGGGATACGAGCAGTACTTC.

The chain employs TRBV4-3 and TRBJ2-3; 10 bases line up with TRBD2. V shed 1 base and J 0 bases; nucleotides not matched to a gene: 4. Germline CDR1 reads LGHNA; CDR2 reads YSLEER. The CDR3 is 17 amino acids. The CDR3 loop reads CASSQVTSGTSTDTQYF. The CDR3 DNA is TGCGCCAGCAGCCAAGTAACTAGCGGGACAAGCACAGATACGCAGTATTTT.

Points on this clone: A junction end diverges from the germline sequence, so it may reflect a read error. CDR3 DNA: TGCGCCAGCAGCTTGACTAGCGGGAGCTACGAGCAGTCCTTC. The encoded protein is CASSLTSGSYEQSF. The chain couples TRBV5-1 to TRBJ2-7, with 11 nucleotides matching TRBD2. Germline V gene lookup returns CDR1 SGHRS and CDR2 YFSETQ. The CDR3 loop spans 14 amino acids.